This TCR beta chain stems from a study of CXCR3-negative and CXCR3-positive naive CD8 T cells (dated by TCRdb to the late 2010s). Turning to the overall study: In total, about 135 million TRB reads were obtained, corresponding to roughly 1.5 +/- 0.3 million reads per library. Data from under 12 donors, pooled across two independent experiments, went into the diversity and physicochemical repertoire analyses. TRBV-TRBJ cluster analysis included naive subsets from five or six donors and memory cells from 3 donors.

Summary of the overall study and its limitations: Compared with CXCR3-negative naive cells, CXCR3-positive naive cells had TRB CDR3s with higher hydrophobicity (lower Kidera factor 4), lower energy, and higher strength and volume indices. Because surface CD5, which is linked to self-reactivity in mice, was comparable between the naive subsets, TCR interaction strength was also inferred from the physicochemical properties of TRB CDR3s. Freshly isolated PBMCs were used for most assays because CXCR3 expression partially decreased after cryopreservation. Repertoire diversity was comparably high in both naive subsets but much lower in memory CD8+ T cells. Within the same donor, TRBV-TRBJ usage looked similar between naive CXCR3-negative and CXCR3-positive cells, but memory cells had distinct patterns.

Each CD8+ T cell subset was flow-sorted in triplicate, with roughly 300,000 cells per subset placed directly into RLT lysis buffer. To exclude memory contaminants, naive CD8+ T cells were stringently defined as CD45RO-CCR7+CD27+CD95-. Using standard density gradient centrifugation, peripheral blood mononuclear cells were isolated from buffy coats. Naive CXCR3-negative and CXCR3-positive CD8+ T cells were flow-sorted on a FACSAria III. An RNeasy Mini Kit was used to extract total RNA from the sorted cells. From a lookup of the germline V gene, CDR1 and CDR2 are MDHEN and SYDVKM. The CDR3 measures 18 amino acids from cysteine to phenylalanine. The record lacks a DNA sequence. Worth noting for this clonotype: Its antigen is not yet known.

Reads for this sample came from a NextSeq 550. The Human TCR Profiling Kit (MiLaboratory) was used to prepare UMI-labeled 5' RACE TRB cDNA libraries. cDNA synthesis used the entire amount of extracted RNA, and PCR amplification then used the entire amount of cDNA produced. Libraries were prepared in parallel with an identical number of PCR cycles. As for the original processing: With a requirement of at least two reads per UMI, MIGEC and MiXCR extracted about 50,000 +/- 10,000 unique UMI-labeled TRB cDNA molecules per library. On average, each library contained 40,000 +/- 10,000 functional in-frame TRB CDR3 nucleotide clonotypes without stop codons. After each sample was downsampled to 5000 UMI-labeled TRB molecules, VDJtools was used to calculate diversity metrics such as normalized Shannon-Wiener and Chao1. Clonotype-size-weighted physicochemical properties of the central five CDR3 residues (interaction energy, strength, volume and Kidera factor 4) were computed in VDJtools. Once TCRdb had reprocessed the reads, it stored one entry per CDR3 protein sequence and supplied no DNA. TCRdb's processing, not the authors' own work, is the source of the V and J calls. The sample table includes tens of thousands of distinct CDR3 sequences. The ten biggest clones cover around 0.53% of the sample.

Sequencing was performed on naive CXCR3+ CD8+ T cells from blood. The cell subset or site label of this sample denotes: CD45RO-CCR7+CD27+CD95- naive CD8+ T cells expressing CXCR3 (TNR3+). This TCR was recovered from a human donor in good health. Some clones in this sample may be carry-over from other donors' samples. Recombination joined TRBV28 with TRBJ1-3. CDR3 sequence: CASSLLPGPRTSGNTIYF. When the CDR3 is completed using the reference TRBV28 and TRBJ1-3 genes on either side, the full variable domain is DVKVTQSSRYLVKRTGEKVFLECVQDMDHENMFWYRQDPGLGLRLIYFSYDVKMKEKGDIPEGYSVSREKKERFSLILESASTNQTSMYLCASSLLPGPRTSGNTIYFGEGSWLTVV.